A single sample gave rise to the 30 T cell receptor beta chains below, sequenced in a study of blood T cell repertoires in COVID-19. Profiled with immunoSEQ multiplex PCR; TCRdb holds only in-frame clones, not every one. The sample contains about 260,000 clones, around 86% of which appear only once. Sequenced material: peripheral blood. The origin of the receptors is a woman aged 60-75 years with COVID-19, enrolled during active disease.

The chain couples TRBV6-1 to TRBJ1-5; D not resolved. The CDR3 runs to 13 residues. Trimming shortened V by 3 bases and J by 10 bases, and 13 bases separated the two germline ends. CDR1 and CDR2 from the germline V gene are MNHNS and SASEGT. The DNA of the CDR3 is TGTGCCAGCAGTGACGCAGGATCCGGTCCCCAGCATTTT. Translation: CASSDAGSGPQHF.

V and J are TRBV6-5 and TRBJ2-7, with 11 bases aligning to TRBD2. Germline loops: CDR1 MNHEY, CDR2 SVGAGI. The V gene end was trimmed by 5 bases and the J gene end by 6 bases; junction bases not matched to a gene: 9. CDR3 length equals 15 residues. The CDR3, as DNA: TGTGCCAGCAGTAAAACTAGCGGGAGTCTCGGCGAGCAGTACTTC. It is translated as CASSKTSGSLGEQYF.

This clone was detected only once. The rearrangement uses TRBV19 and TRBJ1-4; 8 bases fit TRBD1. J was trimmed by 4 bases and V by 6 bases; bases with no gene match: 4. Per germline, CDR1 LNHDA and CDR2 SQIVND (reference sequence). CDR3 length: 14 residues. The CDR3 region is CASRRTGFNEKLFF. The CDR3 nucleotides are TGTGCCAGTAGGAGGACAGGGTTTAATGAAAAACTGTTTTTT.

This chain joins TRBV11-3 and TRBJ2-1; 7 bases are a match to TRBD2. CDR3 length: 19 residues. V gave up 5 bases and J gave up 6 bases; unmatched junction bases: 22. Germline CDR1 is SGHNT and CDR2 is YENEEA. CDR3 coding DNA: TGTGCCAGCAGCCCCAGGACCCTCGGGGCGGGAGCCGGGTCCAATGAGCAGTTCTTC. Protein sequence: CASSPRTLGAGAGSNEQFF.

V usage is TRBV25-1 and J usage is TRBJ1-4; D is uncertain. Trimming pared 1 base from V and 5 bases from J, leaving 11 bases between. CDR3 length equals 15 residues. The V gene's germline CDR1 is MGHDK and CDR2 SYGVNS. CDR3 protein: CASSEFTAENEKLFF. The CDR3 DNA follows: TGTGCCAGCAGTGAATTTACAGCAGAAAATGAAAAACTGTTTTTT. The whole variable domain, filled in from reference TRBV25-1 and TRBJ1-4, reads EADIYQTPRYLVIGTGKKITLECSQTMGHDKMYWYQQDPGMELHLIHYSYGVNSTEKGDLSSESTVSRIRTEHFPLTLESARPSHTSQYLCASSEFTAENEKLFFGSGTQLSVL.

V is TRBV7-9 and J is TRBJ2-7, with 10 bases lining up with TRBD2. The CDR3 extends over 15 amino acids. CDR1 is SEHNR and CDR2 is FQNEAQ in the germline V gene (reference sequence). J was trimmed by 2 bases and V by 0 bases; bases with no gene match: 1. CDR3 protein: CASSLALAGTYEQYF. The DNA for the CDR3 is TGTGCCAGCAGCTTAGCACTAGCGGGGACCTACGAGCAGTACTTC.

This chain connects TRBV6-4 to TRBJ1-5; D gene ambiguous. Looked up from germline, CDR1 is MRHNA and CDR2 is SNTAGT. The CDR3 consists of 14 residues. Trimming shortened V by 6 bases and J by 7 bases, and 16 bases separated the two germline ends. The CDR3 region has the DNA TGTGCCAGCAGCCCCGACGGGGTGGGGCAGCCCCAGCATTTT. This translates into CASSPDGVGQPQHF.

The CDR3 DNA sequence: TGTGCCAGCAGCGTATGGGCAGGGGGAGAATCACCCCTCCACTTT. Amino acid sequence: CASSVWAGGESPLHF. The V call is TRBV9, the J call TRBJ1-6; TRBD1 matches at 7 bases. J was trimmed by 10 bases and V by 1 base; bases with no gene match: 8. Germline V lookup: CDR1 SGDLS, CDR2 YYNGEE. The CDR3 length is 15 residues.

The rearrangement uses TRBV10-2 and TRBJ1-1; D is unclear. Trimming stripped 5 bases from V and 5 bases from J, with 6 bases between. The CDR3 is 11 residues long. The germline CDR1 and CDR2 sequences are WSHSY and SAAADI. CDR3 protein: CASSFGTEAFF. The CDR3 nucleotides are TGCGCCAGCAGTTTCGGGACTGAAGCTTTCTTT.

V gene TRBV30 combines with J gene TRBJ1-5; possibly TRBD1 for D (5 bases). The V end was cut by 0 bases, the J end by 1 base, with 16 bases between. The V gene's germline CDR1 is GTSNPN and CDR2 SVGIG (reference sequence). The CDR3 spans 17 residues. The chain's CDR3 is CAWSVDKGLGSNQPQHF. The CDR3 DNA sequence: TGTGCCTGGAGTGTAGATAAGGGGCTCGGGAGCAATCAGCCCCAGCATTTT.

The chain combines TRBV11-3 with TRBJ2-3; D ambiguous. Trimming shortened V by 1 base and J by 2 bases, and 10 bases separated the two germline ends. The CDR3 extends over 15 amino acids. Germline V gives CDR1 SGHNT, CDR2 YENEEA. As DNA, the CDR3 is TGTGCCAGCAGCTTAGGATTAGCTGTCACAGATACGCAGTATTTT. Protein: CASSLGLAVTDTQYF.

The chain recombines TRBV12-3 or TRBV12-4 with TRBJ1-2, with 7 bases fitting TRBD1. With V trimmed by 6 bases and J by 4 bases, 5 bases remained unmatched. CDR3 length: 13 amino acids. In DNA, the CDR3 is TGTGCCAGCAGATCAGACAGGGCCTATGGCTACACCTTC. This gives the protein CASRSDRAYGYTF.

J is TRBJ2-2 and V is TRBV18; a possible D gene is TRBD1 (6 bases). Trimming took 6 bases from V and 1 from J, leaving 6 bases between them. This CDR3 is 13 amino acids long. CDR1 and CDR2 (germline): KGHSH, LQKENI. The CDR3 protein is CASSGQNTGELFF. The CDR3 nucleotides are TGTGCCAGCTCGGGACAGAACACCGGGGAGCTGTTTTTT.

This sequence joins TRBV28 and TRBJ2-1; 12 nucleotides agree with TRBD2. This CDR3 contains 16 residues. Germline V gene data show CDR1 as MDHEN and CDR2 as SYDVKM. V shed 1 base and J 13 bases; nucleotides not matched to a gene: 11. The CDR3 loop is CASSLLGRASGRAQFF. CDR3 coding DNA: TGTGCCAGCAGTTTATTAGGGCGGGCTAGCGGGAGGGCCCAGTTCTTC.

The chain has TRBV5-1 and TRBJ2-1; D not certain. The CDR3 has 14 residues. Germline loops: CDR1 SGHRS, CDR2 YFSETQ. The V end lost 0 bases, the J end lost 9 bases, and 13 bases lay between the germline ends. The DNA for the CDR3 is TGCGCCAGCAGCTTGGTTCTAGACCAGAGTGAGCAGTTCTTC. The encoded protein is CASSLVLDQSEQFF.

The chain combines TRBV3-1 (or the pseudogene TRBV3-2) with TRBJ2-3; 10 nucleotides align to TRBD2. The CDR3 has 17 amino acids. The germline CDR1 and CDR2 sequences are LGHDT and YNNKEL (reference sequence). The V and J ends lost 2 bases and 4 bases, in that order; junction bases with no gene match: 9. The CDR3 loop is CASSQYAGTSEADTQYF. CDR3 nucleotides: TGTGCCAGCAGCCAATACGCCGGGACTAGCGAAGCAGATACGCAGTATTTT.

V gene TRBV6-5 combines with J gene TRBJ1-2, with TRBD1 matching 8 bases. CDR1 is MNHEY and CDR2 is SVGAGI in the germline V gene. V was clipped by 6 bases and J by 4 bases; unmatched bases: 4. The CDR3 extends over 13 amino acids. The CDR3 sequence is CASSDTGGYGYTF. CDR3 bases: TGTGCCAGCAGCGACACAGGGGGCTATGGCTACACCTTC.

In its sample, this clone was seen a few times. CDR3 loop: CASSKTADYEQYF. The CDR3 bases are TGTGCCAGCAGCAAAACTGCGGACTACGAGCAGTACTTC. The V and J genes are TRBV7-3 and TRBJ2-7; the D is unclear. The CDR3 has 13 amino acids. The germline V gene encodes CDR1 SGHTA and CDR2 FQGTGA. V lost 5 bases, J lost 3 bases, and 11 bases lay in between.

This chain links TRBV18 with TRBJ1-1; D unclear. V lost 2 bases to trimming and J lost 0 bases, with 13 bases between them. CDR3 length: 16 residues. Germline V lookup: CDR1 KGHSH, CDR2 LQKENI. The CDR3 region is CASSPNPQTMNTEAFF. In DNA, the CDR3 is TGTGCCAGCTCACCAAATCCGCAAACAATGAACACTGAAGCTTTCTTT.

The chain combines TRBV5-6 with TRBJ2-7; possible D gene TRBD2, 5 bases. CDR3 size: 12 residues. V was pared by 4 bases and J by 3 bases, with 8 bases between. The germline V gene encodes CDR1 SGHDT and CDR2 YYEEEE. The CDR3 DNA sequence: TGTGCCAGCAGCATTGGGAGCTACGAGCAGTACTTC. This sequence encodes CASSIGSYEQYF. The full variable domain, in which reference TRBV5-6 and TRBJ2-7 provide the parts outside the CDR3, is DAGVTQSPTHLIKTRGQQVTLRCSPKSGHDTVSWYQQALGQGPQFIFQYYEEEERQRGNFPDRFSGHQFPNYSSELNVNALLLGDSALYLCASSIGSYEQYFGPGTRLTVT.

The chain carries TRBV15 and TRBJ2-7, with a weak D call TRBD1 (5 bases). Germline assignment: CDR1 LNHNV and CDR2 YYDKDF (reference sequence). V shed 1 base and J shed 3 bases, with 10 bases lying between them. The CDR3 is 14 residues long. CDR3 in DNA: TGTGCCACCAGCAGAGTACCAGGGATCTACGAGCAGTACTTC. Translated, it gives CATSRVPGIYEQYF.

CDR3 sequence: CASSLRQGVSYGYTF. The CDR3 region has the DNA TGTGCCAGCAGCTTACGACAGGGGGTATCCTATGGCTACACCTTC. The chain couples TRBV11-2 to TRBJ1-2, with 9 bases matching TRBD1. V gave up 2 bases and J gave up 4 bases; unmatched junction bases: 5. Germline V gene lookup returns CDR1 SGHAT and CDR2 FQNNGV. CDR3 length: 15 amino acids.

V usage is TRBV5-1 and J usage is TRBJ2-7; 12 nucleotides agree with TRBD2. The germline V gene encodes CDR1 SGHRS and CDR2 YFSETQ. The CDR3 is 18 residues long. V shed 0 bases, J shed 3 bases, and the junction held 10 bases outside the gene matches. CDR3 coding DNA: TGCGCCAGCAGCTTGGCCACCCTAGCGGGGGGGGCCCACTACGAGCAGTACTTC. Its translation is CASSLATLAGGAHYEQYF.

V usage is TRBV19 and J usage is TRBJ1-6; no clear D gene. Germline CDR1 LNHDA, CDR2 SQIVND (reference sequence). The CDR3 runs 14 residues. V was pared by 4 bases and J by 11 bases, with 15 bases between. The CDR3 region is CASSKNPERAPLHF. The CDR3 nucleotides are TGTGCCAGTAGTAAAAACCCGGAGAGGGCACCCCTCCACTTT.

The chain links TRBV23-1 to TRBJ2-2; 13 nucleotides match TRBD2. TRBV23-1 is annotated as an ORF whose role is uncertain. There are 20 residues in the CDR3. V lost 6 bases, J lost 1 base, and 14 bases stayed unmatched. This CDR3 reads CASSSPRTSGSLMNTGELFF. The CDR3 bases are TGCGCCAGCAGCTCCCCCAGGACTAGCGGGAGCCTAATGAACACCGGGGAGCTGTTTTTT.

The rearrangement links TRBV28 to TRBJ2-7, with TRBD1 as a possible D gene (5 bases). Trimming pared 5 bases from V and 3 bases from J, leaving 17 bases between. This CDR3 is 15 amino acids long. The germline V gene has CDR1 MDHEN and CDR2 SYDVKM. CDR3 nucleotide sequence: TGTGCCAGCAGTACGTGGCAGGGCAAAGGCTACGAGCAGTACTTC. As protein: CASSTWQGKGYEQYF.

This clone showed up just a few times. This sequence joins TRBV15 and TRBJ1-3; maybe TRBD1 (6 bases). V was clipped by 0 bases and J by 2 bases, with 8 bases between them. Germline V gene sequence: CDR1 LNHNV, CDR2 YYDKDF (reference sequence). The CDR3 contains 15 residues. CDR3 nucleotide sequence: TGTGCCACCAGCAGAGATAAGGGGGCTGGAAACACCATATATTTT. As protein: CATSRDKGAGNTIYF.

This chain connects TRBV5-6 to TRBJ1-1, with 7 bases that match TRBD1. CDR3 size: 15 residues. Germline V gene sequence: CDR1 SGHDT, CDR2 YYEEEE. With V trimmed by 2 bases and J by 0 bases, 4 bases remained unmatched. The CDR3 sequence is CASSFNRGLNTEAFF. In DNA, the CDR3 is TGTGCCAGCAGCTTCAACAGGGGACTGAACACTGAAGCTTTCTTT. The full variable domain, with the rest looked up from reference TRBV5-6 and TRBJ1-1, is DAGVTQSPTHLIKTRGQQVTLRCSPKSGHDTVSWYQQALGQGPQFIFQYYEEEERQRGNFPDRFSGHQFPNYSSELNVNALLLGDSALYLCASSFNRGLNTEAFFGQGTRLTVV.

This clone was recorded a few times. The V gene is TRBV30, the J gene TRBJ2-7; TRBD2 matches 10 bases. J lost 9 bases, V lost 5 bases, and 4 bases had no gene match. The CDR3 consists of 11 residues. Germline assignment: CDR1 GTSNPN and CDR2 SVGIG (reference sequence). The CDR3 DNA is TGTGCCTGGGGACTAGCGGAGGGGCAGTACTTC. Translation: CAWGLAEGQYF.

This chain connects TRBV29-1 to TRBJ2-2; a weak D match, TRBD1 (5 bases). V dropped 7 bases and J dropped 6 bases, with 12 bases sitting between them. Looked up from germline, CDR1 is SQVTM and CDR2 is ANQGSEA. The length of the CDR3 is 12 residues. CDR3 in DNA: TGCAGCGGGACCCGCAGGGCCGGGGAGCTGTTTTTT. Encoded protein: CSGTRRAGELFF.